This T cell receptor (beta chain) emerged from a study of shared clonotypes between healthy human individuals. Background on the study: CD4 naive and CD4 memory each took three plates per donor, while CD8 naive took two and CD8 memory one. Overall study results and limits: Sequencing depth was predicted to influence how clonotypes are shared among donors.

The authors ran the assay at deep level. Clones were sequenced by immunoSEQ multiplex PCR, and TCRdb holds only the in-frame ones, with some missing. The table lists 2 million to 2.5 million clones, around 93% of them singletons. In the case of this clone: What it recognizes is unknown.

CDR1 and CDR2 from the germline V gene are MDHEN and SYDVKM. The V end lost 3 bases, the J end lost 2 bases, and 14 bases lay between the germline ends. The CDR3 extends over 16 amino acids. Sequencing input: naive CD4+ T cells from PBMCs. The subset here: CD45RA+ positively selected. The TCR was taken from a young man in good health. Some clones in this sample may be carry-over from other donors' samples. The chain employs TRBV28 and TRBJ1-5; TRBD1 might be the D (6 bases). The CDR3 DNA reads TGTGCCAGCAGTTTTGTATCCAGGGGCGGCAATCAGCCCCAGCATTTT. Residues: CASSFVSRGGNQPQHF.